These T cell receptor beta chains were read from a single sample in a study of control samples from healthy donors and cancer patients. Some clones are missing from TCRdb's copy, which holds only in-frame ones; the method was immunoSEQ multiplex PCR. The table lists 150,000 or so clones, roughly 93% of them singletons, with roughly 4% in the top ten. The sequenced sample consisted of blood. These receptors were obtained from a woman aged 55 to 70 in good health. The CDR3 runs from the conserved cysteine through the conserved F or W. The D gene is left open where the match is weak. Only part of the rows carry a size: once, few, many, or a class if the clone is expanded.

D	size	V	J	DNA	CDR3
TRBD1	.	TRBV7-2	TRBJ1-2	TGTGCCAGCAGCTTGGGACAGGGGGAAATTAACTATGGCTACACCTTC	CASSLGQGEINYGYTF
TRBD2	.	TRBV6-1	TRBJ2-3	TGTGCCAGCAGCGAAGGACTAGCGGTCACAGATACGCAGTATTTT	CASSEGLAVTDTQYF
.	.	TRBV19	TRBJ1-2	TGTGCCAGTAGTATAGTTGCTACAACTAACTATGGCTACACCTTC	CASSIVATTNYGYTF
.	.	TRBV10-3	TRBJ1-2	TGTGCCATCAGCGGTAACTATGTGTACACCTTC	CAISGNYVYTF
TRBD2	.	TRBV7-2	TRBJ2-1	TGTGCCAGCAGCTTACGACGGCGGGGGAATGAGCAGTTCTTC	CASSLRRRGNEQFF
.	.	TRBV19	TRBJ1-5	TGTGCCAGTAGTATTGGGAGGGACAACAATCAGCCCCAGCATTTT	CASSIGRDNNQPQHF
TRBD1	.	TRBV11-2	TRBJ1-4	TGTGCCAGCAGTACCCACAGGGGGCGTTTCGATGAGGGGAAAAAACTGTTTTTT	CASSTHRGRFDEGKKLFF
TRBD1	.	TRBV6-5	TRBJ2-7	TGTGCCAGCAGTTACACGACAGGGGTGGAGCAGTACTTC	CASSYTTGVEQYF
.	.	TRBV19	TRBJ1-2	TGTGCCAGTAGTTGGGCGGAGGCTAACTATGGCTACACCTTC	CASSWAEANYGYTF
.	.	TRBV7-2	TRBJ1-5	TGTGCCAGCAGTCCAGATTCCCTTCAGCCCCAGCATTTT	CASSPDSLQPQHF
.	once	TRBV18	TRBJ1-1	TGTGCCAGCTCCCCTCGCAGGGACACTGAAGCTTTCTTT	CASSPRRDTEAFF
.	.	TRBV14	TRBJ1-2	TGTGCCAGCAGCCAAGACTATGGCTACACCTTC	CASSQDYGYTF